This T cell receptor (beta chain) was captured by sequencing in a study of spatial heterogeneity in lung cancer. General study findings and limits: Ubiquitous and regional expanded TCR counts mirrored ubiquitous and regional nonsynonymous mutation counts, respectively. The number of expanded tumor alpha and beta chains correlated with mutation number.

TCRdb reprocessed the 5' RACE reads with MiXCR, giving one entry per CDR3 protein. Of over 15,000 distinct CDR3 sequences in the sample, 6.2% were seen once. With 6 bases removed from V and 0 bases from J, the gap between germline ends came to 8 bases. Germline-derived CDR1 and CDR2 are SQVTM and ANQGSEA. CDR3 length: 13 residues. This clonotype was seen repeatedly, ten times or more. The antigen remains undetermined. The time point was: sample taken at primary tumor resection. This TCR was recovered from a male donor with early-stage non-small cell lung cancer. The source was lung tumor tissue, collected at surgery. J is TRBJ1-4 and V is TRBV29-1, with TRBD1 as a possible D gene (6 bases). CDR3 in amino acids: CSVQGSTNEKLFF. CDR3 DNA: TGCAGCGTACAGGGTTCAACTAATGAAAAACTGTTTTTT.